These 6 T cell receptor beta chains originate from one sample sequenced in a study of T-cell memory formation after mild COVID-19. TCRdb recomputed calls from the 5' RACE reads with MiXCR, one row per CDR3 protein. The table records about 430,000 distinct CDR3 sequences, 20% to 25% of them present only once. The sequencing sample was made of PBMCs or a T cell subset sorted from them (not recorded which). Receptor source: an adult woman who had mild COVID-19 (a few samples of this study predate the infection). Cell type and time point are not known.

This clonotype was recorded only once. CDR3 sequence (DNA): TGTGCCAGCAGCCTGACCGGGACTAGAACAGATACGCAGTATTTT. Translated, it gives CASSLTGTRTDTQYF. The rearrangement joins TRBV27 to TRBJ2-3, with 8 bases matching TRBD2. The J segment lost 3 bases and the V segment lost 6 bases, leaving 8 bases of the junction unmatched. The CDR3 contains 15 residues. Germline CDR1 MNHEY, CDR2 SMNVEV (reference sequence).

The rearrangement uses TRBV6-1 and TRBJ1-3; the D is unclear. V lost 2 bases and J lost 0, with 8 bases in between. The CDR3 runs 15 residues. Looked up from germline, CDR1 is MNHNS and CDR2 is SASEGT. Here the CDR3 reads CASSEREGSGNTIYF. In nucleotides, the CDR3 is TGTGCCAGCAGTGAACGGGAGGGCTCTGGAAACACCATATATTTT.

The CDR3 DNA reads as TGTGCCAGCAGTGAGGGGACAGGGAATGGCTACACCTTC. This codes for CASSEGTGNGYTF. The J gene is TRBJ1-2, the V gene TRBV2; 9 bases map to TRBD1. The trim removed 3 bases at V and 6 bases at J, leaving 2 bases unmatched. The CDR3 extends over 13 amino acids. Germline loops: CDR1 SNHLY, CDR2 FYNNEI.

The CDR3 is CASSSPGLPDTQYF. The CDR3 DNA reads TGTGCCAGCAGCTCTCCGGGTCTACCAGATACGCAGTATTTT. V and J are TRBV7-9 and TRBJ2-3; D is unclear. V lost 4 bases, J lost 4 bases, and 12 bases lay in between. Looked up from germline, CDR1 is SEHNR and CDR2 is FQNEAQ (reference sequence). This CDR3 is built from 14 residues.

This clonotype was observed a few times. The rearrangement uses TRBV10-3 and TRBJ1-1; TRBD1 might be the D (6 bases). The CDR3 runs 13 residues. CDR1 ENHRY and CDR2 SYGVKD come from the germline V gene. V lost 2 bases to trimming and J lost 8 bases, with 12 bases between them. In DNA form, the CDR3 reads TGTGCCATCAGTGAGGGGGGGACACTGGAAGCTTTCTTT. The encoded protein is CAISEGGTLEAFF.

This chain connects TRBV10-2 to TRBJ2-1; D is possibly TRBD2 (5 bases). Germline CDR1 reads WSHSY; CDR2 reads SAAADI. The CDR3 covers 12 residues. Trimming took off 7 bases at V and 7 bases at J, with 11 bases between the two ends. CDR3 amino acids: CASKLRVNEQFF. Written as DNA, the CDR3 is TGCGCCAGCAAACTGCGGGTGAATGAGCAGTTCTTC.